One sample yielded the 9 T cell receptor beta chains listed below, sequenced in a study of T cell responses to AZD1222 COVID-19 vaccine. Assay: immunoSEQ multiplex PCR; the TCRdb copy retains only in-frame clones and omits some. The table lists approximately 140,000 clones, just over 90% of them singletons. The input for sequencing was peripheral blood, taken on day 0 of MenACWY control vaccination. The receptors were sampled from an adult in good health.

This clone was seen only once. The chain carries TRBV7-9 and TRBJ2-7, with a possible D match to TRBD1 (5 bases). From germline, CDR1 is SEHNR and CDR2 FQNEAQ (reference sequence). The length of the CDR3 is 14 residues. V was trimmed by 3 bases and J by 11 bases, leaving 20 bases between them. This chain's CDR3 is CASSLMQGGELEYF. CDR3 DNA: TGTGCCAGCAGCTTGATGCAGGGTGGAGAGTTGGAGTACTTC.

This clone was observed a few times. The V gene is TRBV7-3, the J gene TRBJ2-1, with 11 bases lining up with TRBD2. Germline loops: CDR1 SGHTA, CDR2 FQGTGA. The V and J ends lost 5 bases and 1 base, in that order; junction bases with no gene match: 4. The CDR3 runs to 16 residues. The CDR3 nucleotides read TGTGCCAGCAGCGCTACTAGCGGGGGTTCCTACAATGAGCAGTTCTTC. Encoded protein: CASSATSGGSYNEQFF.

In its sample, this clone was seen a few times. The V gene is TRBV7-2, the J gene TRBJ1-5; D unclear. The CDR3 runs 14 residues. Between the trimmed V and J ends, which lost 1 base and 0 bases, there was a span of 4 bases. Per germline, CDR1 SGHTA and CDR2 FQGNSA. The CDR3 region has the DNA TGTGCCAGCAGCTTAGTAGGTAGCAATCAGCCCCAGCATTTT. Translation gives CASSLVGSNQPQHF.

The rearrangement links TRBV28 to TRBJ2-7, with D possibly being TRBD1 (6 bases). The CDR3 covers 15 residues. CDR1 and CDR2 from the germline V gene are MDHEN and SYDVKM. Trimming took off 5 bases at V and 0 bases at J, with 14 bases between the two ends. The DNA of the CDR3 is TGTGCCAGCAGTACCCCAGGACAGAGCTCCTACGAGCAGTACTTC. This codes for CASSTPGQSSYEQYF.

This chain joins TRBV28 and TRBJ1-5; no clear D. CDR3 length: 15 residues. Germline CDR1 and CDR2: MDHEN and SYDVKM. Trimming took off 7 bases at V and 5 bases at J, with 18 bases between the two ends. The CDR3 DNA reads TGTGCCAGCATGGAAATAAGAGGTCACGATCAGCCCCAGCATTTT. Its translation: CASMEIRGHDQPQHF.

This rearrangement joins TRBV7-8 to TRBJ2-1; D perhaps matches TRBD2 (6 bases). Germline V gene lookup returns CDR1 SGHVS and CDR2 FQNEAQ. This CDR3 region has 15 residues. V was trimmed by 5 bases and J by 1 base, leaving 12 bases between them. The CDR3 loop reads CASSRDGSSYNEQFF. The DNA of the CDR3 is TGTGCCAGCAGCCGAGACGGGAGTTCCTACAATGAGCAGTTCTTC. Supplemented by reference TRBV7-8 and TRBJ2-1, the full variable domain reads GAGVSQSPRYKVAKRGQDVALRCDPISGHVSLFWYQQALGQGPEFLTYFQNEAQLDKSGLPSDRFFAERPEGSVSTLKIQRTQQEDSAVYLCASSRDGSSYNEQFFGPGTRLTVL.

The chain recombines TRBV6-5 with TRBJ1-5; D possibly corresponds to TRBD1 (5 bases). Germline CDR1 is MNHEY and CDR2 is SVGAGI. V lost 8 bases, J lost 0 bases, and 14 bases lay in between. The CDR3 length is 15 residues. The CDR3 protein is CASGMFGGSNQPQHF. The CDR3 coding sequence is TGTGCCAGCGGGATGTTTGGGGGTAGCAATCAGCCCCAGCATTTT.

The chain uses TRBV3-1 (or the pseudogene TRBV3-2) and TRBJ1-2; D remains unclear. Trimming removed 4 bases from V and 0 bases from J, with 15 bases in between. Germline assignment: CDR1 LGHDT and CDR2 YNNKEL (reference sequence). The CDR3 runs 16 residues. CDR3 in DNA: TGTGCCAGCAGCCCCCGGATGCTCCAAACTAACTATGGCTACACCTTC. Translated: CASSPRMLQTNYGYTF.

The V and J genes are TRBV28 and TRBJ1-2, with 8 bases fitting TRBD1. V dropped 6 bases and J dropped 4; count of bases not matched to a gene: 7. This CDR3 has 14 amino acids. CDR1 is MDHEN and CDR2 is SYDVKM in the germline V gene. This CDR3 is CASRPSGGLYGYTF. Written as DNA, the CDR3 is TGTGCCAGCAGGCCTTCAGGGGGCCTCTATGGCTACACCTTC.